One sample yielded the 2 T cell receptor beta chains listed below, sequenced in a study of blood T cell repertoires in COVID-19. The protocol was immunoSEQ multiplex PCR, while the TCRdb copy is restricted to in-frame clones and leaves out a portion. The sample has about 130,000 clones, almost 85% seen once. The specimen sequenced was peripheral blood. The receptor source for this set is a woman between 25 and 40 years old who had recovered from COVID-19.

The chain uses TRBV5-4 and TRBJ2-1; TRBD1 agrees at 8 bases. This CDR3 comprises 16 residues. V shed 4 bases and J 7 bases; nucleotides not matched to a gene: 13. Germline V CDR1 and CDR2: SGHNT, YYREEE (reference sequence). CDR3 in amino acids: CASSTSPGQVSNEQFF. The CDR3 DNA follows: TGTGCCAGCAGCACCTCCCCGGGACAGGTTTCGAATGAGCAGTTCTTC.

The chain is built from TRBV19 and TRBJ1-1; 12 positions agree with TRBD1. Trimming removed 1 base from V and 6 bases from J; junction bases left unmatched: 6. The CDR3 totals 16 residues. Germline lookup yields CDR1 LNHDA and CDR2 SQIVND (reference sequence). The CDR3 DNA is TGTGCCAGTAGTATAGGCCAGGGACAGGGGGCCGCTGAAGCTTTCTTT. As protein: CASSIGQGQGAAEAFF. The whole variable domain, filled in from reference TRBV19 and TRBJ1-1, reads DGGITQSPKYLFRKEGQNVTLSCEQNLNHDAMYWYRQDPGQGLRLIYYSQIVNDFQKGDIAEGYSVSREKKESFPLTVTSAQKNPTAFYLCASSIGQGQGAAEAFFGQGTRLTVV.